This entry lists 28 T cell receptor beta chains sequenced from one sample in a study of early stage breast cancer tumors. Clones were read by immunoSEQ multiplex PCR, and TCRdb kept only the in-frame ones, dropping some. The data show about 72,000 clones, roughly three quarters seen once. Source material: blood. Receptors were obtained from a person between 55 and 70 years old with breast cancer.

This clone was seen only a few times. In DNA, the CDR3 is TGTGCCATCAGTGGGACTAGCGGGAGGAATGAGCAGTTCTTC. The encoded protein is CAISGTSGRNEQFF. The rearrangement joins TRBV10-3 to TRBJ2-1; 14 bases are shared with TRBD2. V shed 4 bases, J shed 7 bases, and the junction held 0 bases outside the gene matches. This CDR3 is built from 14 residues. From germline, CDR1 is ENHRY and CDR2 SYGVKD.

This clone was observed a handful of times. The V and J genes are TRBV11-2 and TRBJ2-1; 8 bases align to TRBD2. The junction had 1 base not matched to a gene; V was cut back by 4 bases and J by 5 bases. This CDR3 is 13 amino acids long. In germline, CDR1 is SGHAT, CDR2 FQNNGV. In DNA, the CDR3 is TGTGCCAGCAGCTCGGGACTAGACAATGAGCAGTTCTTC. As protein: CASSSGLDNEQFF.

The chain recombines TRBV5-4 with TRBJ2-1; no reliable D call. Germline values: CDR1 SGHNT, CDR2 YYREEE (reference sequence). The CDR3 is made up of 15 amino acids. Deletions cut 0 bases from V and 7 bases from J, with 14 bases between. CDR3 loop: CASSLDPVSANEQFF. As DNA, the CDR3 is TGTGCCAGCAGCTTGGACCCAGTATCGGCGAATGAGCAGTTCTTC.

This clone was counted only a few times. The V call is TRBV7-8, the J call TRBJ2-3, with TRBD1 matching 8 bases. V shed 7 bases, J shed 8 bases, and the junction held 14 bases outside the gene matches. CDR3 length: 15 amino acids. Per the germline V gene, CDR1 is SGHVS and CDR2 is FQNEAQ. CDR3 DNA: TGTGCCAGCACCACAGGGGGGCGGGCAGGACGTACGCAGTATTTT. The encoded protein is CASTTGGRAGRTQYF.

The chain links TRBV5-1 to TRBJ2-2; tentatively, D is TRBD2 (6 bases). With 4 bases removed from V and 6 bases from J, the gap between germline ends came to 22 bases. This CDR3 region has 17 residues. Germline-derived CDR1 and CDR2 are SGHRS and YFSETQ. The CDR3 loop is CASSRGTGEAGSGELFF. The CDR3 DNA reads as TGCGCCAGCAGCCGCGGGACTGGGGAAGCTGGGTCCGGGGAGCTGTTTTTT.

The CDR3 region is CASSLGVISLNEQFF. The CDR3 nucleotides read TGTGCCAGCAGTTTGGGGGTTATTTCGCTTAATGAGCAGTTCTTC. This chain joins TRBV28 and TRBJ2-1; tentatively, D is TRBD1 or TRBD2 (5 bases each). The CDR3 has 15 residues. From germline, CDR1 is MDHEN and CDR2 SYDVKM. Trimming shortened V by 3 bases and J by 7 bases, and 16 bases separated the two germline ends.

The J gene is TRBJ1-5, the V gene TRBV7-9; 10 nucleotides agree with TRBD1. The V segment lost 5 bases and the J segment 6 bases; nucleotides outside the gene matches: 4. CDR3 length: 14 residues. Germline CDR1 SEHNR, CDR2 FQNEAQ (reference sequence). This CDR3 reads CASSPGTGVQPQHF. The CDR3 DNA reads as TGTGCCAGCAGCCCCGGGACAGGGGTTCAGCCCCAGCATTTT.

The chain recombines TRBV6-5 with TRBJ1-6; perhaps TRBD1 as D (5 bases). CDR1 and CDR2 from the germline V gene are MNHEY and SVGAGI. Trimming pared 6 bases from V and 5 bases from J, leaving 11 bases between. There are 14 residues in the CDR3. As DNA, the CDR3 is TGTGCCAGCAGAAGGGGCAGGGATAATTCACCCCTCCACTTT. It translates to CASRRGRDNSPLHF.

This clone was seen once. This chain links TRBV5-1 with TRBJ2-6; TRBD1 matches 7 bases. Germline-derived CDR1 and CDR2 are SGHRS and YFSETQ. The V and J ends lost 7 bases and 2 bases, in that order; junction bases with no gene match: 6. CDR3 length equals 15 residues. CDR3 sequence: CASGTGVAGANVLTF. The CDR3 coding sequence is TGCGCCAGCGGTACAGGGGTAGCTGGGGCCAACGTCCTGACTTTC.

This clone was observed a few times. The chain employs TRBV30 and TRBJ1-4, with 7 positions matching TRBD1. The CDR3 loop spans 16 amino acids. Germline lookup yields CDR1 GTSNPN and CDR2 SVGIG (reference sequence). The V segment lost 0 bases and the J segment 0 bases; nucleotides outside the gene matches: 4. The CDR3, as DNA: TGTGCCTGGAGTGTAAATACAGGGGCAACTAATGAAAAACTGTTTTTT. Encoded protein: CAWSVNTGATNEKLFF.

The genes are TRBV7-9 and TRBJ2-7, with TRBD1 matching 9 bases. CDR3 length: 15 residues. V lost 5 bases, J lost 2 bases, and 7 bases stayed unmatched. CDR1 is SEHNR, CDR2 FQNEAQ, per germline (reference sequence). CDR3 sequence (DNA): TGTGCCAGCAGCCCTGGGACAGGGTTAACCTACGAGCAGTACTTC. Encoded protein: CASSPGTGLTYEQYF.

This chain uses TRBV2 with TRBJ2-7; no firm D call. CDR3 length equals 14 residues. Trimming pared 7 bases from V and 4 bases from J, leaving 17 bases between. Germline-derived CDR1 and CDR2 are SNHLY and FYNNEI. The CDR3 DNA sequence: TGTGCCAGCAAGGGTGAAGGTGGTGGATACGAGCAGTACTTC. Translation gives CASKGEGGGYEQYF.

The chain couples TRBV11-2 to TRBJ2-1; the match to TRBD1 covers 7 bases. The CDR3 runs to 15 residues. V shed 3 bases, J shed 7 bases, and the junction held 9 bases outside the gene matches. From germline, CDR1 is SGHAT and CDR2 FQNNGV. The CDR3 here is CASSFGTAIGNEQFF. CDR3 coding DNA: TGTGCCAGCAGCTTCGGGACAGCTATTGGGAATGAGCAGTTCTTC.

V usage is TRBV10-2 and J usage is TRBJ2-7; the D gene is possibly TRBD2 (5 bases). This CDR3 is 12 amino acids long. The V and J ends lost 11 bases and 6 bases respectively, with 17 bases between them. CDR1 and CDR2 from the germline V gene are WSHSY and SAAADI. In nucleotides, the CDR3 is TGCGCCTCCAGCAAGAGGGCGGCCGAGCAGTACTTC. It is translated as CASSKRAAEQYF.

V and J are TRBV6-5 and TRBJ2-3; D possibly corresponds to TRBD2 (6 bases). Deletions cut 5 bases from V and 1 base from J, with 10 bases between. The length of the CDR3 is 14 residues. Germline V gene sequence: CDR1 MNHEY, CDR2 SVGAGI. CDR3 in amino acids: CASSGTFRTDTQYF. The CDR3 nucleotides are TGTGCCAGCAGTGGGACTTTCCGCACAGATACGCAGTATTTT.

The sample holds one count of this clone. The V call is TRBV5-1, the J call TRBJ2-5, with 11 bases that match TRBD1. Germline CDR1 and CDR2: SGHRS and YFSETQ. V shed 4 bases and J 4 bases; nucleotides not matched to a gene: 6. The CDR3 covers 15 residues. The CDR3 DNA reads as TGCGCCAGCAGCACAGCCGGGACAGGGGGAGAGACCCAGTACTTC. This sequence encodes CASSTAGTGGETQYF.

The chain joins TRBV7-3 to TRBJ2-7; 11 bases fit TRBD1. Unmatched junction bases numbered 9, after V lost 4 bases and J lost 7 bases. Germline loops: CDR1 SGHTA, CDR2 FQGTGA. The CDR3 loop spans 15 amino acids. CDR3 amino acids: CASSSLGDRGEEQYF. In DNA form, the CDR3 reads TGTGCCAGCAGCTCACTGGGGGACAGGGGGGAAGAGCAGTACTTC.

The chain links TRBV6-1 to TRBJ2-7; TRBD1 aligns across 7 bases. V was pared by 8 bases and J by 4 bases, with 8 bases of the junction left unmatched. The CDR3 sequence is 13 residues long. CDR1 MNHNS and CDR2 SASEGT come from the germline V gene. The CDR3 DNA sequence: TGTGCCAGCCGCCGGGACAGCGTTTACGAGCAGTACTTC. Encoded protein: CASRRDSVYEQYF.

In nucleotides, the CDR3 is TGTGCCAGCAGCTTAGTAGCGGGGGGGGGTGAGCAGTTCTTC. This sequence encodes CASSLVAGGGEQFF. This chain links TRBV7-9 with TRBJ2-1, with TRBD2 matching over 11 bases. V gave up 1 base and J gave up 9 bases; unmatched junction bases: 2. Germline V gene data show CDR1 as SEHNR and CDR2 as FQNEAQ (reference sequence). CDR3 length: 14 amino acids.

The chain recombines TRBV14 with TRBJ1-5; tentative D call: TRBD1 (5 bases). Germline lookup yields CDR1 SGHDN and CDR2 FVKESK. This CDR3 is built from 15 residues. V was trimmed by 0 bases and J by 3 bases, leaving 9 bases between them. The CDR3 nucleotides are TGTGCCAGCAGCCAAGATTCCGGGGCCAATCAGCCCCAGCATTTT. Its protein is CASSQDSGANQPQHF.

This chain connects TRBV7-8 to TRBJ2-1; maybe TRBD2 (6 bases). Deletions cut 5 bases from V and 9 bases from J, with 11 bases between. Germline-derived CDR1 and CDR2 are SGHVS and FQNEAQ. The CDR3 totals 12 residues. CDR3 sequence: CASSTRGIEQFF. CDR3 bases: TGTGCCAGCAGCACCCGCGGGATTGAGCAGTTCTTC.

The chain carries TRBV18 and TRBJ1-3; D call uncertain. The germline CDR1 and CDR2 sequences are KGHSH and LQKENI. This CDR3 is built from 15 residues. V lost 5 bases, J lost 0 bases, and 11 bases lay in between. CDR3: CASSDQQSSGNTIYF. CDR3 DNA: TGTGCCAGCTCAGACCAACAGAGCTCTGGAAACACCATATATTTT.

The chain is built from TRBV10-3 and TRBJ2-3; 11 bases fit TRBD2. CDR1 and CDR2 (germline): ENHRY, SYGVKD. This CDR3 spans 15 amino acids. The trim removed 1 base at V and 4 bases at J, leaving 1 base unmatched. The CDR3 here is CAISEFSGRADTQYF. The CDR3 region has the DNA TGTGCCATCAGTGAGTTTAGCGGGAGGGCAGATACGCAGTATTTT.

The chain recombines TRBV5-1 with TRBJ1-2; tentative D call: TRBD1 (6 bases). Per germline, CDR1 SGHRS and CDR2 YFSETQ. The V and J ends lost 3 bases and 3 bases respectively, with 9 bases between them. The CDR3 sequence is 13 residues long. Here the CDR3 DNA reads TGCGCCAGCAGCTGGACAGACGACTATGGCTACACCTTC. This encodes CASSWTDDYGYTF.

This chain uses TRBV5-1 with TRBJ1-6; TRBD1 agrees at 9 bases. The CDR3 spans 15 residues. V lost 0 bases, J lost 10 bases, and 5 bases stayed unmatched. The germline V gene encodes CDR1 SGHRS and CDR2 YFSETQ. This chain's CDR3 is CASSLAGQGRSPLHF. In DNA, the CDR3 is TGCGCCAGCAGCTTGGCGGGACAGGGTAGGTCACCCCTCCACTTT.

This sequence joins TRBV5-1 and TRBJ2-1; D gene unclear. With 6 bases removed from V and 2 bases from J, the gap between germline ends came to 18 bases. The germline gives CDR1 SGHRS, CDR2 YFSETQ. The CDR3 length is 16 residues. The CDR3 region is CASTESGSRTYNEQFF. The DNA for the CDR3 is TGCGCCAGCACCGAATCCGGGTCTAGGACCTACAATGAGCAGTTCTTC.

This chain joins TRBV30 and TRBJ2-5; no definite D call. This CDR3 region has 13 residues. V lost 4 bases, J lost 1 base, and 10 bases lay in between. The V gene's germline CDR1 is GTSNPN and CDR2 SVGIG (reference sequence). The CDR3 reads CAWTPGSQETQYF. The CDR3 DNA is TGTGCCTGGACCCCGGGCAGCCAAGAGACCCAGTACTTC.

The rearrangement links TRBV5-5 to TRBJ2-2, with TRBD1 as a possible D gene (6 bases). From germline, CDR1 is SGHKS and CDR2 YYEKEE (reference sequence). The CDR3 extends over 15 amino acids. The ends were cut back, 2 bases at V and 3 bases at J, with 11 bases in the middle. Written as DNA, the CDR3 is TGTGCCAGCAGCTTCCGGGACATAGACACCGGGGAGCTGTTTTTT. Translation: CASSFRDIDTGELFF.